Shown below are 21 T cell receptor beta chains from a single sample sequenced in a study of post-analysis software for immune sequencing data. Study-wide results and caveats: In patients, TRBV5-6, TRBV5-1 and TRBV20-1 belonged to five or six TRBV segments found more frequently than in controls.

Presence of unique molecular identifiers characterized the TCR beta cDNA libraries. MiXCR, run by TCRdb on the PCR reads, gives a single entry per CDR3 protein. The repertoire includes almost 700,000 distinct CDR3 sequences, 59% of them detected once, and 10% to 12% sits in the top ten. These receptors' targets are unknown. Sequencing input: blood. These TCRs come from a girl aged 2-10 years with multiple sclerosis.

In its sample, this clonotype was seen a few times. The chain has TRBV29-1 and TRBJ1-2; 9 nucleotides line up with TRBD1. Germline V gene sequence: CDR1 SQVTM, CDR2 ANQGSEA. The CDR3 length is 9 residues. V shed 8 bases, J shed 13 bases, and the junction held 5 bases outside the gene matches. The CDR3 DNA sequence: TGCAGCCTCGGGACAGGGTCCACCTTC. It yields the protein CSLGTGSTF.

The V call is TRBV5-1, the J call TRBJ1-4, with 10 positions matching TRBD1. CDR3 length equals 16 residues. The germline V gene encodes CDR1 SGHRS and CDR2 YFSETQ. Trimming took 4 bases from V and 0 from J; bases not matched to a gene: 3. As DNA, the CDR3 is TGCGCCAGCAGCAAGACAGGGGGCGCAACTAATGAAAAACTGTTTTTT. It specifies CASSKTGGATNEKLFF.

This chain connects TRBV7-3 to TRBJ2-3; no definite D call. Trimming pared 2 bases from V and 5 bases from J, leaving 14 bases between. The CDR3 is 15 residues long. Germline lookup yields CDR1 SGHTA and CDR2 FQGTGA. CDR3: CASSLFWAEQDTQYF. The CDR3 DNA reads as TGTGCCAGCAGCTTATTTTGGGCAGAACAAGATACGCAGTATTTT. Drawing the rest from reference TRBV7-3 and TRBJ2-3, the complete variable domain is GAGVSQTPSNKVTEKGKYVELRCDPISGHTALYWYRQSLGQGPEFLIYFQGTGAADDSGLPNDRFFAVRPEGSVSTLKIQRTERGDSAVYLCASSLFWAEQDTQYFGPGTRLTVL.

A few counts support this clonotype. The rearrangement uses TRBV7-9 and TRBJ1-5, with D possibly matching TRBD1 (6 bases). The CDR3 consists of 13 residues. V was clipped by 8 bases and J by 5 bases, with 13 bases between them. The germline V gene encodes CDR1 SEHNR and CDR2 FQNEAQ (reference sequence). DNA of the CDR3: TGTGCCAGCGTACAGGGATCGGATCAGCCCCAGCATTTT. Translating gives CASVQGSDQPQHF.

The chain has TRBV20-1 and TRBJ2-3; a possible D gene is TRBD2 (6 bases). The CDR3 covers 15 residues. Germline V CDR1 and CDR2: DFQATT, SNEGSKA (reference sequence). With 6 bases removed from V and 0 bases from J, the gap between germline ends came to 16 bases. The CDR3 protein is CSASSGSSSTDTQYF. CDR3 in DNA: TGCAGTGCCAGTAGCGGTTCCTCTAGCACAGATACGCAGTATTTT.

The rearrangement links TRBV10-3 to TRBJ2-1; D is ambiguous. Germline-derived CDR1 and CDR2 are ENHRY and SYGVKD. The CDR3 contains 15 residues. Trimming pared 3 bases from V and 7 bases from J, leaving 16 bases between. The CDR3 DNA sequence: TGTGCCATCAGTGAAGCCGGCCCCTACAATAATGAGCAGTTCTTC. Its protein product is CAISEAGPYNNEQFF.

The chain recombines TRBV10-2 with TRBJ2-3; 10 bases match TRBD2. The germline gives CDR1 WSHSY, CDR2 SAAADI. Germline trimming cut 0 bases from V and 2 bases from J; bases unmatched to any gene: 5. This CDR3 region has 17 residues. As DNA, the CDR3 is TGCGCCAGCAGTGAGTCGGCTAGCGGGGGCCCCACAGATACGCAGTATTTT. Protein: CASSESASGGPTDTQYF.

This chain uses TRBV6-5 with TRBJ2-5; maybe TRBD1 (5 bases). V lost 5 bases and J 5 bases, leaving 12 bases between the germline ends. Per the germline V gene, CDR1 is MNHEY and CDR2 is SVGAGI. The CDR3 runs 13 residues. The CDR3 region is CASSPDMYETQYF. CDR3 nucleotide sequence: TGTGCCAGCAGTCCGGACATGTATGAGACCCAGTACTTC.

V usage is TRBV5-1 and J usage is TRBJ2-1; 14 bases fit TRBD2. The CDR3 is made up of 15 amino acids. Germline CDR1 is SGHRS and CDR2 is YFSETQ. The junction had 5 bases not matched to a gene; V was cut back by 2 bases and J by 10 bases. The DNA of the CDR3 is TGCGCCAGCAGCTTCGGGACTAGCGGGAGTAAGGAGCAGTTCTTC. Translating it yields CASSFGTSGSKEQFF.

The V gene is TRBV6-2 or TRBV6-3, the J gene TRBJ2-6, with 10 nucleotides matching TRBD1. V was pared by 8 bases and J by 17 bases, with 9 bases of the junction left unmatched. The CDR3 has 12 residues. The germline gives CDR1 MNHEY, CDR2 SVGEGT. In DNA, the CDR3 is TGTGCCAGCTCCGGGACAGGGGCTAACTTGACTTTC. Protein: CASSGTGANLTF.

About this clonotype: A junction end diverges from the germline sequence, so it may reflect a read error. This sequence joins TRBV29-1 and TRBJ2-5, with 7 bases that match TRBD1. CDR3 length: 15 residues. Per the germline V gene, CDR1 is SQVTM and CDR2 is ANQGSEA. This chain's CDR3 is CSVEGPGQRQETQYF. The CDR3 DNA reads as TGCAGCGTCGAAGGTCCGGGACAGAGACAAGAGACCCAGTACTTC.

The chain couples TRBV6-6 to TRBJ2-5; 9 nucleotides agree with TRBD2. Germline V gives CDR1 MNHNY, CDR2 SVGAGI (reference sequence). The junction had 11 bases not matched to a gene; V was cut back by 4 bases and J by 2 bases. The CDR3 length is 17 residues. CDR3 protein: CASSCSSKGLAQETQYF. CDR3 sequence (DNA): TGTGCCAGCAGTTGCTCGAGTAAGGGACTAGCTCAAGAGACCCAGTACTTC.

This sequence joins TRBV29-1 and TRBJ2-5; tentative D call: TRBD1 (5 bases). The CDR3 spans 13 residues. The ends were cut back, 4 bases at V and 3 bases at J, with 12 bases in the middle. The germline gives CDR1 SQVTM, CDR2 ANQGSEA. The CDR3: CSVADTPKETQYF. In DNA form, the CDR3 reads TGCAGCGTTGCGGACACCCCTAAAGAGACCCAGTACTTC.

The chain links TRBV10-1 to TRBJ2-3; the D is unclear. The germline gives CDR1 WNHNN, CDR2 SYGVQD (reference sequence). This CDR3 is 18 amino acids long. The germline V and J ends were trimmed by 4 bases and 2 bases, with 22 bases remaining between them. CDR3 in DNA: TGCGCCAGCAGTGGAGTCGAGGTGACCGACCATCCCACAGATACGCAGTATTTT. Translating gives CASSGVEVTDHPTDTQYF.

The chain is built from TRBV7-2 and TRBJ2-5; D is uncertain. CDR3 size: 13 residues. CDR1 and CDR2 (germline): SGHTA, FQGNSA. Trimming stripped 2 bases from V and 5 bases from J, with 9 bases between. In nucleotides, the CDR3 is TGTGCCAGCAGCTTATCACCAGACGAGACCCAGTACTTC. Its protein is CASSLSPDETQYF.

V gene TRBV12-3 or TRBV12-4 combines with J gene TRBJ2-1; no reliable D call. V lost 5 bases, J lost 0 bases, and 20 bases lay in between. This CDR3 comprises 18 residues. CDR3 loop: CASSRILTVESSYNEQFF. CDR3 nucleotides: TGTGCCAGCAGTCGAATCCTGACGGTAGAGAGCTCCTACAATGAGCAGTTCTTC.

This clonotype was recorded a few times. V is TRBV6-5 and J is TRBJ2-7, with a weak D call TRBD1 (7 bases). CDR3 length equals 15 residues. Germline CDR1 MNHEY, CDR2 SVGAGI. The V gene lost 7 bases and the J gene lost 5 bases, with 21 bases spanning the gap. CDR3 sequence reads: CASTGDSGLADEQYF. As DNA, the CDR3 is TGTGCCAGCACGGGGGACAGCGGGCTAGCAGACGAGCAGTACTTC.

The chain has TRBV9 and TRBJ2-7, with a tentative D call TRBD1 (7 bases). The closer fit of TRBJ2-5 to the DNA end suggests the J call may be wrong. The CDR3 length is 19 residues. Germline values: CDR1 SGDLS, CDR2 YYNGEE. CDR3 DNA sequence: TGTGCCAGCAGCCCCCAGCCGGGGGACAGACATCGTGATGGGGAGACCCAGTACTTC. Protein: CASSPQPGDRHRDGETQYF.

This chain uses TRBV12-3 or TRBV12-4 with TRBJ2-1, with D unresolved. CDR3 length: 11 amino acids. V shed 2 bases and J shed 13 bases, with 9 bases lying between them. CDR3 sequence reads: CASSLKETQFF. The DNA for the CDR3 is TGTGCCAGCAGTTTAAAGGAGACCCAGTTCTTC.

The chain employs TRBV29-1 and TRBJ1-1; tentative D call: TRBD1 (5 bases). CDR3 length: 16 amino acids. Per germline, CDR1 SQVTM and CDR2 ANQGSEA. The CDR3 coding sequence is TGCACCATAACGCCTCAACAGGTGATGAGGGACGCTGAAGCTTTCTTT. It translates to CTITPQQVMRDAEAFF.

The chain links TRBV20-1 to TRBJ1-1; D possibly corresponds to TRBD1 (5 bases). Per the germline V gene, CDR1 is DFQATT and CDR2 is SNEGSKA (reference sequence). V dropped 6 bases and J dropped 5 bases, with 16 bases sitting between them. This CDR3 spans 13 amino acids. CDR3 DNA: TGCAGTGCCCCCGGGGGAGACGTGACTGAAGCTTTCTTT. Protein product: CSAPGGDVTEAFF.